This T cell receptor beta chain was identified during a study of T-cell memory formation after mild COVID-19 (TCRdb year 2021). Looking at the study overall: Most TCR sequence clusters were specific to one of the two donors. Two young, previously healthy adult volunteers made up the cohort, one male and one female. In two donors, T-cell clones that expanded and contracted after mild COVID-19 were followed by sequencing TCRalpha and TCRbeta repertoires longitudinally. Study-wide findings and limitations: SARS-CoV-2 specificity of the second-wave clones peaking on day 37 was not confirmed. Balanced CD4/CD8 phenotypes were observed for clones contracting from day 15 to 85, whereas a bias towards CD4+ was observed for a second wave of clones expanding from day 15 to 37. Some responding clones were detected in pre-infection memory, which suggested that pre-existing cross-reactive memory T cells had joined the SARS-CoV-2 response. The study included only a couple of mild cases, and larger cohorts that include severe cases with pre-infection samples were judged to be necessary. Contracting CD4+ clones were found mainly in CM and EM memory subsets, while CD8+ clones were enriched in EMRA.

This clonotype has only a few counts. Its antigen is unknown. It has no much larger one-base neighbor in the sample; base qualities were not kept. CDR1 and CDR2, looked up from the germline V gene (reference sequence), are SGHAT and FQDESV. Relative to germline, V is 5 bases shorter and J is 1 base shorter, with 15 bases between their ends. From the cysteine up to the phenylalanine, the CDR3 has a length of 15 residues. Just the 45-base CDR3 DNA is kept, in frame starting at base 1. Ficoll-Paque density gradient centrifugation was used to isolate PBMCs. TCRdb records Illumina NovaSeq 6000 as the sequencer. TCRalpha and TCRbeta cDNA libraries were constructed by 5'RACE with constant-segment primers, with sample barcodes and unique molecular identifiers being introduced. Trizol reagent was used to extract RNA from every sample. Libraries were amplified in two PCR steps, with a second sample barcode and Illumina TruSeq adapters added in the second step. The libraries were sequenced on an Illumina NovaSeq using 2 x 150 bp paired-end reads. Per the original workflow: Demultiplexing of reads and collapsing into UMI-guided consensus sequences were performed with migec v1.2.7. Using mixcr v2.1.11, the UMI consensuses were aligned to TRA and TRB V and J templates and assembled into clonotypes. Clonotypes were classified as expanded or contracted when called significant by both edgeR and NoisET, with noise models trained on biological replicates. For edgeR calls, the cutoffs were a false discovery rate-adjusted p below 0.01 and a log2 fold-change threshold of 1. As an exploratory analysis of dynamics, max-normalized trajectories of the 1000 most abundant clonotypes were examined with PCA combined with hierarchical clustering. Separately sequenced CD4+ and CD8+ repertoires were used to assign the CD4 or CD8 phenotype of responding clones. TCRdb applied fastp at Q25 and MiXCR to the public reads, then kept only in-frame beta chains. Each entry merges the rows of one CDR3 protein and shows their most common DNA and genes. The V and J calls here are based on TCRdb, not the publication. The table for this sample lists 200,000 or so distinct CDR3 sequences; around 16% of them were counted only once. The top ten clones comprise 2.4% of the sample.

The sequence derives from an adult woman who had mild COVID-19 (a few samples of this study predate the infection). The sample titles of this study are shuffled in the database, so cell type and time point are left out; the donor was told from shared clones. The V and J genes are TRBV11-1 and TRBJ2-7; possibly the D gene is TRBD2, per 5 matching bases. Sequenced input: PBMCs or a T cell subset sorted from them (not recorded which). The bases are TGTGCCAGCAGCCGAAGATCAGGAGGATCCTACGAGCAGTACTTC. Translation gives CASSRRSGGSYEQYF.